The rows below give T cell receptor beta chains drawn from one sample of a study of cytomegalovirus exposure and HLA in healthy donors. Measured with immunoSEQ multiplex PCR; TCRdb has only the in-frame clones, and not every one. The table has 100,000 to 150,000 clones, about three quarters seen once. The sequencing input was PBMCs. The source of these receptors is a woman between 35 and 50 years old in good health and CMV-seronegative. Both conserved end residues are part of each CDR3. The D gene is left open where the match is weak. For some rows the clone size is stated as once, few or many, or as a class when expanded; others skip it.

D	size	V	J	CDR3	DNA
.	.	TRBV27	TRBJ1-1	CASSPGLPNTEAFF	TGTGCCAGCAGTCCTGGACTGCCGAACACTGAAGCTTTCTTT
TRBD2	.	TRBV27	TRBJ2-2	CASSPGRAAGELFF	TGTGCCAGCAGTCCCGGGAGGGCCGCCGGGGAGCTGTTTTTT
.	.	TRBV11-2	TRBJ1-1	CASSLDWAGIAFF	TGTGCCAGCAGCTTAGATTGGGCAGGGATAGCTTTCTTT
TRBD2	.	TRBV6-5	TRBJ2-1	CASSYSTSGSYNEQFF	TGTGCCAGCAGTTACTCCACTAGCGGGAGTTACAATGAGCAGTTCTTC
.	.	TRBV6-1	TRBJ2-4	CSSREASAGKNIQYF	TGTTCCAGCAGGGAAGCTAGCGCCGGCAAAAACATTCAGTACTTC
TRBD2	.	TRBV28	TRBJ2-3	CASSLISPGGSLTDTQYF	TGTGCCAGCAGTTTAATTTCCCCGGGGGGATCCCTTACAGATACGCAGTATTTT
TRBD1	.	TRBV7-9	TRBJ2-2	CSSSRQGGTGELFF	TGTTCCAGCAGCCGACAGGGGGGGACCGGGGAGCTGTTTTTT
.	once	TRBV6-5	TRBJ2-1	CASRRQNYNEQFF	TGTGCCAGCAGACGACAGAATTACAATGAGCAGTTCTTC
TRBD1	.	TRBV7-2	TRBJ2-7	CASSRDRDEQYF	TGTGCCAGTTCCCGGGACAGGGACGAGCAGTACTTC
.	.	TRBV19	TRBJ1-2	CASQGIGPYGYTF	TGTGCCAGTCAGGGTATCGGGCCCTATGGCTACACCTTC
.	.	TRBV25-1	TRBJ2-2	CASSAYREIGELFF	TGTGCCAGCAGTGCCTACAGGGAGATCGGGGAGCTGTTTTTT
TRBD1	.	TRBV14	TRBJ2-3	CASSPRDRGIVDTQYF	TGTGCCAGCAGCCCTCGGGACAGGGGGATTGTTGATACGCAGTATTTT
TRBD1	.	TRBV18	TRBJ2-1	CASSPRDSSYNEQFF	TGTGCCAGCTCACCACGGGACAGCTCCTACAATGAGCAGTTCTTC
.	.	TRBV5-4	TRBJ2-7	CASSLAGQSYEQYF	TGTGCCAGCAGCCTCGCGGGACAGTCCTACGAGCAGTACTTC
.	.	TRBV11-2	TRBJ1-5	CASSGGQPGNQPQHF	TGTGCCAGCAGCGGTGGACAACCGGGCAATCAGCCCCAGCATTTT
.	.	TRBV2	TRBJ1-6	CASSAQTYNSPLHF	TGTGCCAGCAGTGCCCAAACTTATAATTCACCCCTCCACTTT
.	once	TRBV4-1	TRBJ1-2	CASSQGPDSAYGYTF	TGCGCCAGCAGCCAAGGACCGGACAGCGCGTATGGCTACACCTTC
TRBD2	.	TRBV6-1	TRBJ2-2	CASSELAGVSGELFF	TGTGCCAGCAGTGAATTAGCGGGAGTATCCGGGGAGCTGTTTTTT
.	.	TRBV2	TRBJ1-5	CASQGQSNQPQHF	TGTGCCAGTCAGGGGCAGAGCAATCAGCCCCAGCATTTT
TRBD1	.	TRBV7-9	TRBJ2-7	CASSFDRGPYEQYF	TGTGCCAGCAGCTTCGACAGGGGGCCCTACGAGCAGTACTTC
.	.	TRBV4-1	TRBJ2-3	CASSRGDRGADTQYF	TGCGCCAGCAGCCGGGGAGACCGGGGAGCAGATACGCAGTATTTT
TRBD2	.	TRBV27	TRBJ2-3	CASSLYTSGGTDTQYF	TGTGCCAGCAGTTTATACACTAGCGGGGGTACAGATACGCAGTATTTT
.	.	TRBV25-1	TRBJ2-7	CARAWQYF	TGTGCCAGGGCCTGGCAGTACTTC
TRBD2	.	TRBV18	TRBJ2-7	CASSPPGLAASYEQYF	TGTGCCAGCTCACCACCGGGACTAGCAGCATCCTACGAGCAGTACTTC
TRBD1	.	TRBV4-2	TRBJ2-7	CASSEVGGGYEQYF	TGTGCCAGCAGCGAAGTAGGGGGCGGCTACGAGCAGTACTTC
.	.	TRBV7-6	TRBJ1-1	CASSFGLKNTEAFF	TGTGCCAGCAGCTTCGGACTGAAGAACACTGAAGCTTTCTTT
TRBD1	.	TRBV10-3	TRBJ1-4	CAISGQGGGDGREKLFF	TGTGCCATCAGTGGACAGGGAGGAGGTGATGGACGTGAAAAACTGTTTTTT
.	.	TRBV28	TRBJ2-7	CASSLYGGPTSEQYF	TGTGCCAGCAGTTTATATGGCGGTCCTACGAGCGAGCAGTACTTC
TRBD1	.	TRBV9	TRBJ2-6	CASSVSGGGYGANVLTF	TGTGCCAGCAGCGTCTCAGGGGGTGGTTATGGGGCCAACGTCCTGACTTTC
TRBD1	.	TRBV28	TRBJ1-2	CASGTGGFSGYTF	TGTGCCAGCGGGACAGGTGGCTTTTCTGGCTACACCTTC
TRBD1	few	TRBV18	TRBJ2-7	CASSLRQKSGQGKNDEQYF	TGTGCCAGCTCACTTCGCCAGAAGAGCGGACAGGGAAAGAACGACGAGCAGTACTTC
.	.	TRBV4-1	TRBJ1-3	CASSQVGGPGNTIYF	TGCGCCAGCAGCCAAGTAGGGGGACCTGGAAACACCATATATTTT
.	.	TRBV7-7	TRBJ1-4	CASSLGNPGETNEKLFF	TGTGCTAGCAGCTTAGGGAACCCAGGGGAAACTAATGAAAAACTGTTTTTT
TRBD1	.	TRBV5-1	TRBJ2-5	CASSDGTGGVETQYF	TGCGCCAGCAGCGACGGGACAGGGGGCGTGGAGACCCAGTACTTC
TRBD2	few	TRBV9	TRBJ2-1	CASSVANLAGGGNEQFF	TGTGCCAGCAGCGTAGCGAACCTAGCGGGAGGGGGCAATGAGCAGTTCTTC
TRBD2	.	TRBV5-1	TRBJ2-7	CASSLESGSSYEQYF	TGCGCCAGCAGCTTGGAAAGCGGGAGCTCCTACGAGCAGTACTTC
TRBD2	few	TRBV11-2	TRBJ2-1	CASIQAGVGDEQFF	TGTGCCAGCATCCAGGCGGGAGTCGGGGATGAGCAGTTCTTC